Each of the 10 T cell receptor beta chains below was sequenced from the same sample in a study of cytomegalovirus exposure and HLA in healthy donors. Primers for the PCR totalled 60 Vbeta and 13 Jbeta. Method: immunoSEQ multiplex PCR; TCRdb's copy keeps in-frame clones and lacks some. The table shows 200,000 to 250,000 clones, with 85% to 90% occurring only once. The sample was PBMCs. Source of these receptors: a woman aged 18-29 years in good health and CMV-seronegative.

The chain uses TRBV19 and TRBJ2-1, with D perhaps TRBD2 (6 bases). Germline V gene sequence: CDR1 LNHDA, CDR2 SQIVND (reference sequence). The CDR3 has 14 amino acids. V gave up 4 bases and J gave up 10 bases, with 17 bases separating them. The chain's CDR3 is CASSTGLTNSEQFF. The CDR3 DNA follows: TGTGCCAGTAGTACGGGACTTACTAATAGCGAGCAGTTCTTC.

On this clone: The sample holds other DNA sequences that translate to the same CDR3. The genes are TRBV7-9 and TRBJ2-5, with 15 bases matching TRBD2. V shed 3 bases and J 1 base; nucleotides not matched to a gene: 3. The germline V gene has CDR1 SEHNR and CDR2 FQNEAQ (reference sequence). The CDR3 extends over 17 amino acids. The DNA of the CDR3 is TGTGCCAGCAGCTTCCCGGGACTAGCGGGAGGCCAAGAGACCCAGTACTTC. Amino acid sequence: CASSFPGLAGGQETQYF. The variable domain in full, with the rest retrieved from reference TRBV7-9 and TRBJ2-5, is DTGVSQNPRHKITKRGQNVTFRCDPISEHNRLYWYRQTLGQGPEFLTYFQNEAQLEKSRLLSDRFSAERPKGSFSTLEIQRTEQGDSAMYLCASSFPGLAGGQETQYFGPGTRLLVL.

This rearrangement joins TRBV6-5 to TRBJ1-2, with D perhaps matching TRBD1 (6 bases). The V end lost 5 bases, the J end lost 1 base, and 11 bases lay between the germline ends. CDR1 is MNHEY and CDR2 is SVGAGI in the germline V gene. CDR3 length equals 14 residues. CDR3 in DNA: TGTGCCAGCAGTCCGGACAGCCTTAACTATGGCTACACCTTC. Translating it yields CASSPDSLNYGYTF.

This chain links TRBV4-2 with TRBJ2-1, with no clear D. The CDR3 loop spans 17 amino acids. V was clipped by 0 bases and J by 3 bases, with 15 bases between them. Germline V gene lookup returns CDR1 LGHNA and CDR2 YNFKEQ. For the CDR3, the DNA is TGTGCCAGCAGCCAAGATCCAGAGAGGATACTCTACAATGAGCAGTTCTTC. Translation: CASSQDPERILYNEQFF.

This chain joins TRBV4-1 and TRBJ2-4; 8 bases map to TRBD1. Looked up from germline, CDR1 is MGHRA and CDR2 is YSYEKL. V lost 4 bases, J lost 0 bases, and 11 bases stayed unmatched. This CDR3 spans 18 amino acids. The CDR3 bases are TGCGCCAGCAGCCGCCCGGGACAGGAAATAATAGCCAAAAACATTCAGTACTTC. Its protein is CASSRPGQEIIAKNIQYF.

The CDR3 bases are TGCGCCAGCAGCTCCTACGCCCTGAACACTGAAGCTTTCTTT. It codes for CASSSYALNTEAFF. This chain uses TRBV5-1 with TRBJ1-1; no firm D call. V dropped 3 bases and J dropped 0 bases, with 9 bases sitting between them. There are 14 residues in the CDR3. Germline CDR1 and CDR2: SGHRS and YFSETQ. The variable domain in full, completed from reference TRBV5-1 and TRBJ1-1, reads KAGVTQTPRYLIKTRGQQVTLSCSPISGHRSVSWYQQTPGQGLQFLFEYFSETQRNKGNFPGRFSGRQFSNSRSEMNVSTLELGDSALYLCASSSYALNTEAFFGQGTRLTVV.

The genes are TRBV5-4 and TRBJ2-3, with D perhaps being TRBD1 or TRBD2 (6 bases each). The V gene lost 4 bases and the J gene lost 0 bases, with 27 bases spanning the gap. This CDR3 spans 20 amino acids. CDR1 is SGHNT, CDR2 YYREEE, per germline (reference sequence). The CDR3 sequence: CASSLEGVEGEKASTDTQYF. DNA for the CDR3: TGTGCCAGCAGCCTGGAGGGCGTAGAGGGGGAGAAAGCTAGCACAGATACGCAGTATTTT.

With respect to this clone: Other DNA sequences within the sample encode an identical CDR3. V gene TRBV7-9 combines with J gene TRBJ2-7; D is uncertain. The ends were cut back, 1 base at V and 0 bases at J, with 10 bases in the middle. The CDR3 runs 15 residues. Germline assignment: CDR1 SEHNR and CDR2 FQNEAQ (reference sequence). The CDR3 reads CASSLDSLSSYEQYF. DNA of the CDR3: TGTGCCAGCAGCTTAGATAGCCTCAGCTCCTACGAGCAGTACTTC.

The chain uses TRBV13 and TRBJ1-3, with D maybe TRBD1 (5 bases). V was clipped by 2 bases and J by 3 bases, with 5 bases between them. CDR1 is PRHDT, CDR2 FYEKMQ, per germline (reference sequence). The CDR3 extends over 13 amino acids. This chain's CDR3 is CASSLQGGNTIYF. DNA for the CDR3: TGTGCCAGCAGCTTACAGGGTGGAAACACCATATATTTT.

V and J are TRBV5-4 and TRBJ2-2, with D perhaps matching TRBD1 (5 bases). The germline CDR1 and CDR2 sequences are SGHNT and YYREEE (reference sequence). V was clipped by 3 bases and J by 6 bases, with 9 bases between them. The CDR3 runs to 13 residues. CDR3 region: CASSSKGAGELFF. The CDR3 DNA is TGTGCCAGCAGCTCGAAAGGGGCCGGGGAGCTGTTTTTT.